This T cell receptor (beta chain) was recorded in a study of T cell responses to AZD1222 COVID-19 vaccine. Study findings and constraints: The donor cohort was predominantly white British with a female majority, and clonal diversity may have been underestimated. Elevations in Spike-specific TCR breadth and depth followed administration of two AZD1222 doses. Reports indicate that nearly half of spike-specific TCRs are directed at unmutated variant regions. Only a handful of AZD1222 recipients, several in all, had baseline seropositivity.

A note on this clone: The antigen remains undetermined.

The CDR3 sequence is 14 residues long. The V gene's germline CDR1 is SEHNR and CDR2 FQNEAQ (reference sequence). V was shortened by 3 bases and J by 7 bases, with 16 bases between the two germline ends. Generated by immunoSEQ multiplex PCR, the TCRdb table keeps only in-frame clones and is missing some. In the table there are some 130,000 clones, 88% of which are singletons. The V gene is TRBV7-9, the J gene TRBJ2-7; TRBD1 might be the D (6 bases). The clonotype comes from an adult in good health. Material: peripheral blood, obtained on day 0 of MenACWY control vaccination. CDR3 sequence reads: CASSFRVQGGEQYF. CDR3 nucleotides: TGTGCCAGCAGCTTCAGAGTACAGGGTGGGGAGCAGTACTTC.